Detailed here is one TCR beta chain. Its antigen is unidentified. The sample belongs to a study of T cells in Graves' hyperthyroidism and ophthalmopathy. Broader study findings: In blood, most of the thyroid clonotypes expanded above 0.001 were also present.

The CDR3 regions of TCR beta were amplified from RNA transcripts. Researchers ran a first-round RT-PCR on the TCR CDR3 using the HTBI primer set. TCRdb reprocessed the multiplex PCR reads via MiXCR and lists one record per CDR3 protein. The sample has some 720,000 distinct CDR3 sequences, roughly 15% seen once. The sequence was obtained from a man aged 18-30 years with Graves' hyperthyroidism. Sequenced material: blood.

DNA of the CDR3: TGTGCCAGCAGTTTATCGCAGACAGGGGGCCATGGCTACACCTTC. This translates into CASSLSQTGGHGYTF. The chain recombines TRBV27 with TRBJ1-2; 10 bases agree with TRBD1. Germline V gives CDR1 MNHEY, CDR2 SMNVEV (reference sequence). The J segment lost 6 bases and the V segment lost 0 bases, leaving 4 bases of the junction unmatched. CDR3 length: 15 residues.